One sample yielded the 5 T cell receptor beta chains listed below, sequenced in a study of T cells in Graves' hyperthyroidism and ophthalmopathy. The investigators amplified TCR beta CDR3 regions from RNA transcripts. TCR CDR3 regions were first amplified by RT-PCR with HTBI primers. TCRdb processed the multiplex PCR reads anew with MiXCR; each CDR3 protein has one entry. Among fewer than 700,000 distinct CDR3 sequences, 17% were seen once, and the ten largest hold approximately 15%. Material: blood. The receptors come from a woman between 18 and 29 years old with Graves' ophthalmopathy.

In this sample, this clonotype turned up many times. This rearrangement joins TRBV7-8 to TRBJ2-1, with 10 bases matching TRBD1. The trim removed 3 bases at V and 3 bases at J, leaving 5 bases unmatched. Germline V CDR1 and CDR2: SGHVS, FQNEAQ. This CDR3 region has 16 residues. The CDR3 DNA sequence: TGTGCCAGCAGCTTGCGGGACAGGGGCTACTACAATGAGCAGTTCTTC. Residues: CASSLRDRGYYNEQFF. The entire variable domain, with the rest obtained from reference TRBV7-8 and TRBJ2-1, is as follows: GAGVSQSPRYKVAKRGQDVALRCDPISGHVSLFWYQQALGQGPEFLTYFQNEAQLDKSGLPSDRFFAERPEGSVSTLKIQRTQQEDSAVYLCASSLRDRGYYNEQFFGPGTRLTVL.

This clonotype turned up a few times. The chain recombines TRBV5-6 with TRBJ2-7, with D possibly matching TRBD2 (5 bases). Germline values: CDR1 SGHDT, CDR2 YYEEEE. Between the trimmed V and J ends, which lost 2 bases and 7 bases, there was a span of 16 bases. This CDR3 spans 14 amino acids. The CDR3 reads CASSLRGWGGEQYF. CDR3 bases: TGTGCCAGCAGCTTACGCGGGTGGGGTGGGGAGCAGTACTTC.

CDR3 loop: CAWSVGGRQYF. In DNA form, the CDR3 reads TGTGCCTGGAGTGTAGGAGGGAGGCAGTATTTT. The chain employs TRBV30 and TRBJ2-3; the D gene is possibly TRBD2 (6 bases). The germline gives CDR1 GTSNPN, CDR2 SVGIG (reference sequence). The V and J ends lost 0 bases and 11 bases respectively, with 9 bases between them. The CDR3 loop spans 11 amino acids.

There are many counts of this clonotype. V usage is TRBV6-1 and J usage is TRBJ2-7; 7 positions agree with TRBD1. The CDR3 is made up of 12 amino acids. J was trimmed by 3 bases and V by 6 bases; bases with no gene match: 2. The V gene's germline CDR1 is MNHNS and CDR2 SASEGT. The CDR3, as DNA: TGTGCCAGCAGACAGGGGAACTACGAGCAGTACTTC. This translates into CASRQGNYEQYF.

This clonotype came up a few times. The CDR3 spells CASSPGGTSYGYTF. The CDR3 nucleotides read TGTGCCAGCAGCCCTGGCGGGACTTCCTATGGCTACACCTTC. The chain joins TRBV9 to TRBJ1-2, with a possible D match to TRBD1 (5 bases). Trimming took 4 bases from V and 4 from J, leaving 14 bases between them. CDR1 is SGDLS, CDR2 YYNGEE, per germline. CDR3 size: 14 residues.